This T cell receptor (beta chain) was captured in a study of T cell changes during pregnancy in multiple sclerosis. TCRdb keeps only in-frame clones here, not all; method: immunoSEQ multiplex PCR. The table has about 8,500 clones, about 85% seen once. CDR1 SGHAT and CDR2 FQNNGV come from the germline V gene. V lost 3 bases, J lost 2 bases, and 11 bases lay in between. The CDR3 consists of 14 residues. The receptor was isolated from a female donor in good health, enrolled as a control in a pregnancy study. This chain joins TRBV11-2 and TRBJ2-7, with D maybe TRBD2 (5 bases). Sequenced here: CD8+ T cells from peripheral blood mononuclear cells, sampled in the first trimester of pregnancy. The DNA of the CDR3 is TGTGCCAGCAGCTTCGGACCCGGGGCCTACGAGCAGTACTTC. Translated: CASSFGPGAYEQYF.